This TCR beta chain appears in the sequencing data of a study of shared T cell receptors in the human thymus. Sequencing was performed with immunoSEQ multiplex PCR; in TCRdb, only in-frame clones are kept and a portion is missing. The sample holds about 660,000 clones, roughly 90% seen once. Unmatched junction bases numbered 6, after V lost 6 bases and J lost 5 bases. The germline V gene encodes CDR1 KGHSH and CDR2 LQKENI. The CDR3 runs to 15 residues. These data are also associated with another study on human thymus T cells. That source reports: It was from resections taken during corrective heart surgery that the thymus tissue came. Related work showed strongly overlapping thymic repertoires across unrelated individuals.

Specimen: thymocytes. This receptor was identified in a boy under three years old with a congenital heart defect. This chain uses TRBV18 with TRBJ2-2; 10 bases match TRBD2. DNA for the CDR3: TGTGCCAGCTCCCGAGCGGGAGGGCCGACCGGGGAGCTGTTTTTT. It translates to CASSRAGGPTGELFF.